This entry concerns a single TCR beta chain. Its target antigen remains unknown. No clone much larger than this one lies a single base away; base qualities are absent. The sample belongs to a study of cytomegalovirus exposure and HLA in healthy donors (dated by TCRdb to about 2017). Regarding the complete study: According to an earlier analysis of several hundred of the donors, roughly 180 million T cells yielded roughly 110 million unique TCR beta sequences and 276 Gb of sequence data. Roughly 320 gigabases of sequencing data and roughly 81 million unique TCR sequences made up an early release that covered fewer than 650 HLA-typed donors. The genetic ancestry cluster associated with self-reported Caucasian donors included around 76% of the roughly 400 genotyped donors. The study aimed to test whether cataloging public T cell receptors could reveal signatures of past pathogen exposure. The T cell repertoires of 666 subjects were profiled by immunosequencing and related to cytomegalovirus serostatus. Besides the first cohort of 666 subjects, a separate validation cohort made up of 95 to 150 different subjects was used. To predict cytomegalovirus infection status, the study brought together high-throughput TCR immunosequencing, statistical association of individual TCRs with disease status, and machine learning. A later analysis re-examined previously published TCR beta repertoires from roughly 650 donors and added high-resolution HLA genotyping to investigate patterns of TCR occurrence. Rather than drawing on any new phenotypic data, the later analysis identified candidate immune exposures from TCR beta sequences and the way those sequences occurred across donors. In an earlier analysis of 587 of the donors, high-throughput TCR beta sequencing was used to judge whether each TCR beta V gene segment behaved as functional or pseudogenic. Alongside the repertoire data, information on donor age, sex, ethnicity and CMV serostatus was compiled. A later genetic analysis used genome-wide SNP genotypes for 398 of the 666 donors, treating that subset as a discovery cohort. Every discovery cohort repertoire had been produced on one sequencing platform. Both class I and class II loci were covered by HLA typing, at four-digit resolution. Typing coverage differed by locus: A, B, C, DRB1 and DQB1 were typed in about 629-630 donors, DQA1 in about 510, DPA1 in 600 to 610, and DPB1 in approximately 450. Four or five DR-DQ haplotypes were handled as single units for association and clustering because linkage in the cohort was strong. Among around 400 genotyped donors of the cohort, an average of around 240,000 unique TCR beta nucleotide sequences were sequenced per donor, 15% to 20% of them non-productive. Results the study describes overall, beyond this receptor: Specific HLA alleles were associated with around 18,000 TCR beta sequences at a false discovery rate of 0.05 in a later analysis. Linkage disequilibrium might explain the correlated functional status among segregating V segments, but an unknown experimental factor could not be excluded. The study gave a list of under 200 TCR beta chains associated with cytomegalovirus. Assigning TCR associations to individual alleles was difficult when HLA alleles, especially DR and DQ, strongly co-occurred. A later analysis found that HLA-associated TCR beta chains were more clonally expanded and had lower generation probabilities than equally common non-associated chains. The sequencing pipeline was judged likely to have produced a cluster of highly shared sequence variants as a technical artifact. A further reported finding was that TCR beta sequences accurately predicted the HLA-A and HLA-B alleles for most subjects in the first cohort. It was suggested by the authors that the approach could potentially be generalized to other disease states and immunological phenotypes. The 87-base-pair reads could not distinguish some IMGT-functional V segments, including TRBV6-2 and TRBV6-3, so those segments were excluded. In both the original and validation cohorts, the classifier was reported to diagnose cytomegalovirus status with high specificity and sensitivity. The presence/absence analyses assumed that sequencing depth was roughly uniform across donors, and that assumption may not be true. This cohort had only TCR beta chains sequenced, and the lack of alpha or paired-chain data limited which features could be detected. CMV serostatus was the only immune exposure information available for the cohort. V-gene and J-gene trimming of TCR beta chains was associated with a missense DCLRE1C variant in a later genetic analysis, and the association was replicated in an independent cohort. In a later analysis, several top co-occurrence clusters were reported to appear linked to parvovirus B19, influenza, CMV and Epstein-Barr virus. In vitro tests confirmed that a few of the cytomegalovirus-associated TCR beta chains recognize cytomegalovirus antigens. A later genetic analysis reported fewer N-insertions in productive TCRs among donors in an Asian-associated ancestry cluster than the roughly 650-donor mean. Because HLA typing was missing for some donors at each locus, association tests included only the typed subset. Across donors, most TCR sequences were observed very rarely, whereas some public TCRs were present in many individuals. An earlier analysis of 587 of the donors showed that most TCR beta V segments appeared in productive rearrangements either about 87% or about 30% of the time, which broadly matched IMGT annotations. In a later analysis, TCR association rates were found to vary across HLA loci, with the most associated TCRs seen for DRB1 alleles and the fewest for HLA-C alleles. Because counts were too low, about 18 rarely observed V segments, including chromosome 9 orphons, were left out of the earlier analysis of a few hundred of the donors. According to a later analysis, most CMV-associated TCR beta chains appeared to be HLA-restricted, and the HLA associations seemed to be driven largely by CMV exposure.

Relative to germline, V is missing 4 bases and J is missing 5 bases, with 10 bases of the junction outside any gene match. The CDR3 holds 16 amino acids from the cysteine to the phenylalanine. Kept here is only the CDR3 DNA, which spans 48 bases and is read in frame from base 1. The germline V gene (reference sequence) supplies CDR1 SGHNT and CDR2 YYREEE. The method behind the library was the immunoSEQ multiplex PCR assay. For the multiplex PCR, a mixture combining 60 forward primers for TCR Vbeta segments and 13 reverse primers for TCR Jbeta segments was used. The CDR3 region of rearranged TCR beta genes was amplified from genomic DNA by a multiplex PCR assay. On the Illumina HiSeq System, the amplified TCR beta libraries were sequenced as 87-base-pair reads. In the authors' own workflow: Across the 670 or so repertoires, a later analysis counted 80 million or so unique TCR beta chains, roughly 11 million of which were shared by at least two donors. To remove PCR and sequencing errors, raw reads were error-corrected and collapsed into unique sequences using a nearest-neighbor algorithm that merged closely related sequences. Alignment of CDR3 sequences to IMGT reference sequences was used to assign V, D and J gene segments. For a sequence to be retained, a match of at least six nucleotides to both a V gene segment and a J gene segment was required. A rearrangement counted as productive if the CDR3 had no stop codons and remained in frame with V and J, and every other rearrangement counted as non-productive. Following IMGT convention, CDR3 was defined as the stretch from the second conserved V-encoded cysteine up to the conserved J-encoded phenylalanine. The earlier analysis of about 590 of the donors excluded sequences that lacked an unambiguous match to a single V gene segment. In an earlier analysis of 587 of the donors, V segments were called functional above 56.7% productive rearrangements and were called segregating when the between-donor standard deviation exceeded 5%. To diagnose cytomegalovirus status from the catalog of TCR beta chain sequences, a statistical classification framework was built. In a later analysis, V and J genes were assigned by comparing TCR nucleotide sequences against IMGT/GENE-DB human TR gene sequences. In a later analysis, CDR3 sequences and most-parsimonious VDJ recombination scenarios were assigned using the TCRdist pipeline. A later analysis defined each TCR beta chain by its CDR3 amino acid sequence plus V-gene family, and excluded reads lacking a unique V-gene family. A later analysis removed 592 highly shared, low-generation-probability nucleotide sequences to deal with suspected cross-contamination and a sequencing artifact. A later analysis calculated a clonal expansion index for each public chain from normalized within-repertoire ranks of inferred template counts. A later analysis computed generation probabilities with a VDJ recombination model fitted to out-of-frame rearrangements, and checked the results against IGoR. In a later analysis, hypergeometric tests were used to score TCR-TCR, TCR-HLA and TCR-CMV co-occurrence, with a repertoire-size bias correction applied to TCR pairs. False discovery rates were estimated in a later analysis by permuting HLA or CMV assignments 20 times. In a later analysis, co-occurring TCRs were grouped with DBSCAN, and TCRdist sequence similarity was added when clustering was performed within HLA-allele-positive subsets. For co-occurrence clustering, repertoires with fewer than 30,000 or more than 120,000 public chains were excluded, along with roughly five repertoires with anomalous nucleotide sharing. Held by TCRdb, this immuneACCESS table contains in-frame sequences only and omits some clones. Under half of the omission traces to an unresolved V gene where checked; the cause of the rest is unknown. The D gene and trimming were derived from the DNA, and the V and J assignments and clone size from that table. This sample comprises around 110,000 clones, less than 85% of them detected only once. The top ten hold around 3.4% of the sample.

In total, over 600 healthy bone marrow donors made up the cohort. At the time of sampling, all cohort members were nominally healthy, though unrecorded immune exposures were likely present. The donor tested CMV seronegative, placing the donor among the approximately 360 seronegative members of the cohort. Every donor gave a peripheral blood sample, and the peripheral blood mononuclear cells from that sample were used for TCR beta sequencing. The Qiagen DNeasy Blood Extraction Kit was used to extract genomic DNA from the blood cell samples. Material: PBMCs. The sequence joins TRBV5-4 to TRBJ1-1; 11 junctional bases match TRBD1. The receptor was derived from a man aged 55 to 70 in good health and CMV-seronegative. The DNA sequence is as follows: TGTGCCAGCAGCCTTGGACAGGGGGCAGGAGTTACTGAAGCTTTCTTT. Its product reads: CASSLGQGAGVTEAFF.